The clone carrying this T cell receptor (beta chain) was found many times. Its antigen remains unidentified. Time point defined: sample taken at primary tumor resection. Patients with untreated early-stage non-small cell lung cancer, numbering 72, were the donors. Sequencing was performed on whole RNA extracted from tumor and nontumor lung tissue, or from frozen PBMC, and the material was left unsorted. This sample was taken from a study of spatial heterogeneity in lung cancer. General study results and limits: Tumor T cell coverage was estimated at around 7% for alpha and about 13% for beta chains. The study found that expanded intratumoral alpha and beta TCR counts tracked tumor mutation counts.

TCRdb redid the calling of the 5' RACE reads with MiXCR, one entry per CDR3 protein. The repertoire includes some 25,000 distinct CDR3 sequences, around 7.4% of them detected once, and over 20% sits in the top ten. The ends lost 3 bases at V and 14 bases at J; junction bases unmatched: 10. Germline lookup yields CDR1 LNHNV and CDR2 YYDKDF (reference sequence). This CDR3 has 13 amino acids. This receptor was obtained from a male donor with early-stage non-small cell lung cancer. Sample: lung tumor tissue, taken at surgery. This chain links TRBV15 with TRBJ2-5, with TRBD2 matching 9 bases. Here the CDR3 DNA reads TGTGCCACCAGCAGGGGACCTGAGCGGGGGGTCTACTTC. Encoded protein: CATSRGPERGVYF.